This TCR beta chain derives from a study of T cell responses to AZD1222 COVID-19 vaccine. Study background: Second-dose intervals near 4 or 12 weeks were combined. Study outcomes and limitations: Females made up more of the donors, who were largely white British, and clonal diversity may have come out too low. At study baseline, merely roughly 6 AZD1222 recipients were seropositive.

The data were produced by immunoSEQ multiplex PCR, yet TCRdb's version contains in-frame clones alone and is incomplete. The sample holds 75,000 to 100,000 clones, 70% to 90% seen once. V was clipped by 7 bases and J by 3 bases, with 12 bases between them. Germline assignment: CDR1 LNHDA and CDR2 SQIVND (reference sequence). The CDR3 consists of 13 residues. As regards this clone: Its antigen remains unknown.

The chain joins TRBV19 to TRBJ1-1; no clear D. This clonotype originated in an adult in good health. Material: peripheral blood, obtained on day 0 of AZD1222 vaccination. CDR3 sequence reads: CASTLSRDTEAFF. The CDR3, as DNA: TGTGCCAGTACCCTATCTAGGGACACTGAAGCTTTCTTT.